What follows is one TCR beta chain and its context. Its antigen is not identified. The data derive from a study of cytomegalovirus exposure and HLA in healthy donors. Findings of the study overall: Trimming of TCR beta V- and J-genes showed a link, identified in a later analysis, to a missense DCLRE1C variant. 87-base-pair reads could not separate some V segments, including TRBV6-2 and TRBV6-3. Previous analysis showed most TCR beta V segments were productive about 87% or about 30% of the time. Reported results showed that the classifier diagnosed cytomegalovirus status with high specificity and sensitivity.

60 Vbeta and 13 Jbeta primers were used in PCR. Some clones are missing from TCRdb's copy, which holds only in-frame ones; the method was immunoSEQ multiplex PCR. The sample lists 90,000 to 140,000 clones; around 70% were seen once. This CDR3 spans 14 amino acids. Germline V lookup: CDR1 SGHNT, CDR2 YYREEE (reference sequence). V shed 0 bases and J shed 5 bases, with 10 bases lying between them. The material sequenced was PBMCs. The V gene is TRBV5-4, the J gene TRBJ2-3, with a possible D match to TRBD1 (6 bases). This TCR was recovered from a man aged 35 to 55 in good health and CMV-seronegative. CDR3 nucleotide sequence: TGTGCCAGCAGCTTGGCAGGGGTGCAAGATACGCAGTATTTT. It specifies CASSLAGVQDTQYF.